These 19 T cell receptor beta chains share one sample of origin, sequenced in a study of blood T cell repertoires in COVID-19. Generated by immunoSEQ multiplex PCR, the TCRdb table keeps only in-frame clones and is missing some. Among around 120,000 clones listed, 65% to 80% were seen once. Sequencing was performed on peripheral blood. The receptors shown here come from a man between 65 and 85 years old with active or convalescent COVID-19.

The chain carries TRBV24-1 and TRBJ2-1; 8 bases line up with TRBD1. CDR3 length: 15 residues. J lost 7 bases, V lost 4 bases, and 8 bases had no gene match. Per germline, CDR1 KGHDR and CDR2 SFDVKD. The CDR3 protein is CATSDGGTGVNEQFF. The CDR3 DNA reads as TGTGCCACCAGTGACGGCGGGACAGGCGTAAATGAGCAGTTCTTC.

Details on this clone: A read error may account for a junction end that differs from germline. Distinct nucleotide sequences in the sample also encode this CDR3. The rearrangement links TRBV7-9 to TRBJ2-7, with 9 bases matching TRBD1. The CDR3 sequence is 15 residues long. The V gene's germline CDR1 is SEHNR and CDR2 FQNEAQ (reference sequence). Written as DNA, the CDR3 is TGCGCCAGCAGCTTAGGACAGGGGACCTCCCACGAGCAGTACTTC. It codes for CASSLGQGTSHEQYF.

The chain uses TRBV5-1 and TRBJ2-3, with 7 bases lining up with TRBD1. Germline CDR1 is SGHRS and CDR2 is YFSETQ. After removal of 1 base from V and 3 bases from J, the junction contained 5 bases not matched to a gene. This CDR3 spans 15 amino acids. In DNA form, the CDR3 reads TGCGCCAGCAGCTTGACGGACAGGTGGACAGATACGCAGTATTTT. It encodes CASSLTDRWTDTQYF.

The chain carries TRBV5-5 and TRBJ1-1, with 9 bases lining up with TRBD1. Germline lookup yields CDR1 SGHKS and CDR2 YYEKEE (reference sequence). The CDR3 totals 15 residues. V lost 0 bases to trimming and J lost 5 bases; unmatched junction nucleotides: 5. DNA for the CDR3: TGTGCCAGCAGCTTGGGCGACAGGGGGGGAACTGAAGCTTTCTTT. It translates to CASSLGDRGGTEAFF.

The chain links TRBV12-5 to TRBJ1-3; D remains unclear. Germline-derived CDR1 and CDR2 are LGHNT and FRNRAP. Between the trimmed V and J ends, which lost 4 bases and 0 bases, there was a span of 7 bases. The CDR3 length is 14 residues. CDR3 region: CASGSGSSGNTIYF. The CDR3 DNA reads TGTGCTAGTGGTTCGGGAAGCTCTGGAAACACCATATATTTT. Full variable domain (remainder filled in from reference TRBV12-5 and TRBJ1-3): DARVTQTPRHKVTEMGQEVTMRCQPILGHNTVFWYRQTMMQGLELLAYFRNRAPLDDSGMPKDRFSAEMPDATLATLKIQPSEPRDSAVYFCASGSGSSGNTIYFGEGSWLTVV.

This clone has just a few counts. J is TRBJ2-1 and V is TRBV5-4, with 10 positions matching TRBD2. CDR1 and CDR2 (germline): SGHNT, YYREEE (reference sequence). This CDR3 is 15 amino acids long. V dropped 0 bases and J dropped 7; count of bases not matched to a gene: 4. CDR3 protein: CASSLAAGGVNEQFF. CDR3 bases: TGTGCCAGCAGCTTGGCAGCGGGAGGGGTAAATGAGCAGTTCTTC.

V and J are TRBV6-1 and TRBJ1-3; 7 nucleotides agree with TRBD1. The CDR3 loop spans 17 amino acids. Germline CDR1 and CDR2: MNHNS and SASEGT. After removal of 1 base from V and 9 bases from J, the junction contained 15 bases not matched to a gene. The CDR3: CASSEVELGTAGGTIYF. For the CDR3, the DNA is TGTGCCAGCAGTGAAGTGGAACTTGGGACAGCGGGAGGCACCATATATTTT.

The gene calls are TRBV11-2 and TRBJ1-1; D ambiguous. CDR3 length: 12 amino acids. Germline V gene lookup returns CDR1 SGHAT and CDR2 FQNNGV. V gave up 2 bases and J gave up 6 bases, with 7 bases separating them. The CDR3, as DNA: TGTGCCAGCAGCTTATGGAGGGCTGAAGCTTTCTTT. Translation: CASSLWRAEAFF.

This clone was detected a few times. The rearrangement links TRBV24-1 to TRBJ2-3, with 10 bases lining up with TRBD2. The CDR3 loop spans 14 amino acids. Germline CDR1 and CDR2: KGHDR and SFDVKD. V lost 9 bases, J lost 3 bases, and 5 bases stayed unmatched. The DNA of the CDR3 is TGTGCCACCGGAGCGGGAGGGGCTACAGATACGCAGTATTTT. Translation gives CATGAGGATDTQYF.

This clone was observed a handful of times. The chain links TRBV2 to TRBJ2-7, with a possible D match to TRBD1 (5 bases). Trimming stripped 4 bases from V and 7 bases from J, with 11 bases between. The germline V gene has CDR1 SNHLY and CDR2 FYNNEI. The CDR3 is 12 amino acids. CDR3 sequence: CASSVGAGEQYF. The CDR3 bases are TGTGCCAGCAGTGTAGGGGCTGGGGAGCAGTACTTC.

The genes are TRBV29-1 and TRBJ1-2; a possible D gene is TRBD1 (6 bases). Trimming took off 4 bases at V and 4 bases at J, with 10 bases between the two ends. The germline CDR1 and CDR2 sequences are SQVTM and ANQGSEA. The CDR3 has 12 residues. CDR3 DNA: TGCAGCGTTGTCAGGGGTTCCTATGGCTACACCTTC. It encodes CSVVRGSYGYTF.

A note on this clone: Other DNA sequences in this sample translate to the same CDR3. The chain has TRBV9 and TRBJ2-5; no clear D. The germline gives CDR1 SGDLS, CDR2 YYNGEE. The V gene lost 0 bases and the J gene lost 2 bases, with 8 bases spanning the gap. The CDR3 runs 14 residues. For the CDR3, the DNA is TGTGCCAGCAGCGTAGGTCTCAGACAAGAGACCCAGTACTTC. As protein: CASSVGLRQETQYF.

The CDR3 loop reads CASSILQETQYF. The CDR3 DNA follows: TGTGCCAGCAGTATACTCCAAGAGACCCAGTACTTC. This chain connects TRBV2 to TRBJ2-5; D gene uncertain. V was shortened by 5 bases and J by 1 base, with 5 bases between the two germline ends. Germline loops: CDR1 SNHLY, CDR2 FYNNEI. This CDR3 is 12 amino acids long.

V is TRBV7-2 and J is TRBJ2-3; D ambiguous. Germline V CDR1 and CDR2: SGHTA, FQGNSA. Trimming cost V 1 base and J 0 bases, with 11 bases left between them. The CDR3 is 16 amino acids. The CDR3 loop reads CASSLDPLTSTDTQYF. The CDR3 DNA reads TGTGCCAGCAGCTTAGACCCCCTGACTAGCACAGATACGCAGTATTTT.

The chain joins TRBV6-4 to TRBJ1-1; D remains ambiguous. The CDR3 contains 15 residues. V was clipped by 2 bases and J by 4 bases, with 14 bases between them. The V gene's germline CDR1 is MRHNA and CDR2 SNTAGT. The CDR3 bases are TGTGCCAGCAGTGACGTGCCCGAGGAGGGCACTGAAGCTTTCTTT. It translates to CASSDVPEEGTEAFF.

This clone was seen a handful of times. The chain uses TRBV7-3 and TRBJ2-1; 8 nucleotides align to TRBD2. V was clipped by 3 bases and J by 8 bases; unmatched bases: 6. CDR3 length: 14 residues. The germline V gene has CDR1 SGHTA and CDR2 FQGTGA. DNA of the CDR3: TGTGCCAGCAGCTTGGGGACTAGACTCGATGAGCAGTTCTTC. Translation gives CASSLGTRLDEQFF.

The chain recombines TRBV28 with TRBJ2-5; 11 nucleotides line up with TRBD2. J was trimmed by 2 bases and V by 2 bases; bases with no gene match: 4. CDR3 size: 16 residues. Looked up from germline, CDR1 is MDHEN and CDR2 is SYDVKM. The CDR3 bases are TGTGCCAGCAGTTTAGGTAGCGGGAGGGGACAAGAGACCCAGTACTTC. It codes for CASSLGSGRGQETQYF.

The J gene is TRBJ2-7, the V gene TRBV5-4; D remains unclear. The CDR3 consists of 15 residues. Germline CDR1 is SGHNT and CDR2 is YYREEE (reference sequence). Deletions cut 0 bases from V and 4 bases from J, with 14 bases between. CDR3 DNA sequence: TGTGCCAGCAGCTTGGCCTTAGGTGGAGTGTACGAGCAGTACTTC. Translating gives CASSLALGGVYEQYF.

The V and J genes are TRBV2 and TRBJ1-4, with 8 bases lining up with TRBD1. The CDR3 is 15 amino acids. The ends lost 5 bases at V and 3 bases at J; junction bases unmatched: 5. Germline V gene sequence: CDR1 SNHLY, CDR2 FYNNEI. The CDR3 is CASSQGAVANEKLFF. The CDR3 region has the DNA TGTGCCAGCAGTCAGGGGGCGGTTGCTAATGAAAAACTGTTTTTT. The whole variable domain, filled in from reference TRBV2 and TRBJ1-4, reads EPEVTQTPSHQVTQMGQEVILRCVPISNHLYFYWYRQILGQKVEFLVSFYNNEISEKSEIFDDQFSVERPDGSNFTLKIRSTKLEDSAMYFCASSQGAVANEKLFFGSGTQLSVL.